These T cell receptor beta chains were read from a single sample in a study of T-cell reconstitution after alpha-beta-depleted transplantation in children. TCRdb re-called the PCR reads with MiXCR, one entry per CDR3 protein. This table holds 250,000 to 400,000 distinct CDR3 sequences, around 25% found once. The sample here was PBMCs, mostly from graft donor cells, taken 180 days after TCRalphabeta/CD19-depleted stem cell transplant. These receptors were taken from a male patient aged 10-17 years who had a stem cell transplant for acute lymphoblastic leukemia, so the T cells may come from the graft donor. CDR3s leave out the opening cysteine and the closing phenylalanine or tryptophan. Where a row states a size, it is once, few, many or the class of an expanded clone; other rows omit it.

length	size	J	V	CDR3
11	few	TRBJ1-1	TRBV27	ASSMGQGFEAF
9	-	TRBJ2-7	TRBV29-1	SVEDPAEQY
15	-	TRBJ1-5	TRBV12-3/TRBV12-4	ASSRTPSPSSNQPQH
13	-	TRBJ2-5	TRBV20-1	SASPSGSRQETQY
14	-	TRBJ1-4	TRBV25-1	ASSRPDIPVNEKLF
12	few	TRBJ2-3	TRBV19	ASSPRGTSDTQY
10	-	TRBJ1-3	TRBV25-1	ASRGRGNTIY
15	few	TRBJ1-1	TRBV10-3	AISSRDMAAMNTEAF
10	few	TRBJ2-2	TRBV12-3/TRBV12-4	ASSILAGELF
10	-	TRBJ2-7	TRBV11-1	ASSSIKYEQY
15	-	TRBJ2-6	TRBV7-3	ASSLGQGETGANVLT
15	-	TRBJ2-1	TRBV10-3	AIRGGGRKSSYNEQF
13	once	TRBJ2-7	TRBV7-9	ASSTRTGNGYEQY
12	few	TRBJ2-1	TRBV12-3/TRBV12-4	ASSLIGGGNEQF
15	-	TRBJ2-3	TRBV7-9	ASSPGTGLPGTDTQY
14	-	TRBJ2-7	TRBV5-1	ASGGSFGYGDYEQY
15	-	TRBJ2-3	TRBV11-2	ASREGLVAGGWDTQY
10	few	TRBJ2-7	TRBV5-1	ASSGTGGEQY
15	-	TRBJ2-1	TRBV24-1	ATSSVLGAGGGNEQF
11	-	TRBJ2-7	TRBV5-6	ASSKRESYEQY
16	-	TRBJ1-1	TRBV27	ASSRGQGLGLMNTEAF
13	many	TRBJ1-2	TRBV14	ASSPQQGKIYGYT